One sample yielded the 26 T cell receptor beta chains listed below, sequenced in a study of tumor-infiltrating lymphocytes in primary liver carcinoma. In addition to blood RNA drawn from unsorted whole blood, germline DNA was extracted. TCR beta cDNA was reverse-transcribed from 500 to 550 ng of total RNA. The reaction used a constant-region primer and ProtoScript II reverse transcriptase. Slightly modified ARM-PCR served as the procedure for the TCR beta libraries. These libraries came from three rounds of nested multiplex PCR. Forward primers for TRBV1-TRBV30 and a C-beta reverse primer served the first two PCR rounds, at approximately 10 cycles each. MiXCR was run by TCRdb on the multiplex PCR reads, yielding one entry per CDR3 protein. The sample yields about 320,000 distinct CDR3 sequences, approximately 65% seen once. Material: peripheral blood. These receptor sequences come from a man aged 40-49 years with primary liver carcinoma and hepatitis B virus infection.

To note about this clonotype: At one of its ends the junction is not consistent with the germline gene, which may arise from a read error. V is TRBV29-1 and J is TRBJ2-7; D may match TRBD1 or TRBD2 (5 bases each). CDR1 SQVTM and CDR2 ANQGSEA come from the germline V gene. The CDR3 is 14 amino acids. The CDR3 loop is CSVREGPNSYEQYF. For the CDR3, the DNA is TGCAGCGTTAGAGAGGGGCCCAACTCCTACGAGCAATACTTC.

The genes are TRBV6-1 and TRBJ2-3, with a weak D call TRBD2 (5 bases). V dropped 6 bases and J dropped 1 base, with 14 bases sitting between them. The CDR3 runs to 15 residues. Looked up from germline, CDR1 is MNHNS and CDR2 is SASEGT. Here the CDR3 DNA reads TGTGCCAGCAGAGTAGGTAGCGCGGGCACAGATACGCAGTATTTT. It encodes CASRVGSAGTDTQYF.

This clonotype was seen at least ten times. The chain joins TRBV6-6 to TRBJ1-1; D is undetermined. Germline assignment: CDR1 MNHNY and CDR2 SVGAGI (reference sequence). V was shortened by 6 bases and J by 1 base, with 15 bases between the two germline ends. The CDR3 loop spans 15 amino acids. The CDR3 is CASRMGDTGNTEAFF. CDR3 DNA: TGTGCCAGCAGAATGGGAGACACGGGGAACACTGAAGCTTTCTTT.

This clonotype came up many times. The CDR3 DNA is TGTGCCAGCAAATCCAACAGGGATTCCTACGAGCAGTACTTC. Translating gives CASKSNRDSYEQYF. The chain recombines TRBV6-5 with TRBJ2-7; TRBD1 is a possible D gene (6 bases). Germline V gives CDR1 MNHEY, CDR2 SVGAGI. This CDR3 has 14 residues. V gave up 7 bases and J gave up 1 base, with 14 bases separating them.

In the case of this clonotype: Given a much more abundant clone one base away, this may be a read error. V and J are TRBV5-5 and TRBJ2-3; D unclear. The CDR3 consists of 14 residues. CDR1 and CDR2 (germline): SGHKS, YYEKEE (reference sequence). CDR3 residues: CVSSLVRDTDTQYF. In DNA form, the CDR3 reads TGTGTCAGCAGCTTGGTCAGAGACACAGATACGCAGTATTTT.

For this clonotype: Because it lacks the conserved phenylalanine or tryptophan at the end, this CDR3 is likely a read error. This rearrangement joins TRBV5-4 to TRBJ2-1; 7 nucleotides align to TRBD1. Unmatched junction bases numbered 13, after V lost 3 bases and J lost 10 bases. The CDR3 covers 15 residues. Germline V gene data show CDR1 as SGHNT and CDR2 as YYREEE (reference sequence). CDR3 region: CASSYGDRPLGEQFL. In nucleotides, the CDR3 is TGTGCCAGCAGCTATGGGGACAGACCACTCGGGGAGCAGTTCCTC.

Details on this clonotype: A much larger clone lies a single base off, so this may be a read error. The chain joins TRBV4-2 to TRBJ2-5, with D perhaps given as TRBD1 or TRBD2 (7 bases each). The CDR3 sequence is 17 residues long. Per germline, CDR1 LGHNA and CDR2 YNFKEQ. The CDR3 nucleotides are TGTGTCAGCAGCCAAGTAGGGGGCGGGAGTTACCAAGAGACCCAGTACTTC. This gives the protein CVSSQVGGGSYQETQYF.

This clonotype showed up many times. This sequence joins TRBV4-1 and TRBJ2-5; tentatively, D is TRBD1 (6 bases). Germline CDR1 is MGHRA and CDR2 is YSYEKL. V was cut by 0 bases and J by 7 bases, with 12 bases left in between. CDR3 length: 14 amino acids. This chain's CDR3 is CASSQDRGRGTQYF. For the CDR3, the DNA is TGCGCCAGCAGCCAAGATCGAGGCAGGGGGACCCAGTACTTC.

The chain combines TRBV28 with TRBJ1-6, with 7 bases lining up with TRBD1. J gave up 5 bases and V 8 bases, and 9 bases lay outside the gene matches. This CDR3 contains 15 residues. The V gene's germline CDR1 is MDHEN and CDR2 SYDVKM. DNA for the CDR3: TGTGCCAGCCGAAACAGGGGAGGGAATAATTCACCCCTCCACTTT. Protein: CASRNRGGNNSPLHF.

On this clonotype: At one end, the junction sequence differs from germline, possibly due to a read error. V is TRBV29-1 and J is TRBJ2-1, with D possibly TRBD2 on 6 matching bases. This CDR3 region has 12 residues. Germline loops: CDR1 SQVTM, CDR2 ANQGSEA. In DNA, the CDR3 is TGCAGCGTTGAGGGGGGAACCAGTGAGCGGTTCTTC. It encodes CSVEGGTSERFF.

This clonotype was seen ten or more times. CDR3 amino acids: CASNQGARGNQPQHF. The CDR3 nucleotides read TGTGCCAGCAACCAGGGGGCGCGAGGGAATCAGCCCCAGCATTTT. This chain joins TRBV12-3 or TRBV12-4 and TRBJ1-5, with 8 bases matching TRBD1. Unmatched junction bases numbered 9, after V lost 7 bases and J lost 4 bases. The CDR3 runs 15 residues.

By proportion, this clonotype is large. The rearrangement uses TRBV11-2 and TRBJ2-5, with TRBD2 identical over 11 bases. CDR1 and CDR2 (germline): SGHAT, FQNNGV. This CDR3 is 16 amino acids long. V was clipped by 1 base and J by 0 bases; unmatched bases: 1. CDR3 nucleotides: TGTGCCAGCAGCTTAGGACTAGCGGGAAACCAAGAGACCCAGTACTTC. Translated: CASSLGLAGNQETQYF.

Regarding this clonotype: A read error may be the cause here, since a much bigger clone is one base away. The chain couples TRBV12-3 or TRBV12-4 to TRBJ2-3; D might be TRBD2 (5 bases). The V end was cut by 5 bases, the J end by 2 bases, with 14 bases between. This CDR3 has 15 residues. The CDR3 protein is CASSIGLRYTDTQYF. For the CDR3, the DNA is TGTGCCAGCAGTATAGGACTCCGTTACACAGATACGCAGTATTTT.

With respect to this clonotype: Germline is not matched at one junction end, which may reflect a read error. V gene TRBV4-2 combines with J gene TRBJ2-1; the match to TRBD2 covers 8 bases. The germline CDR1 and CDR2 sequences are LGHNA and YNFKEQ. The length of the CDR3 is 17 residues. The CDR3: CASSQNQLAVSYSEQFF. CDR3 coding DNA: TGTGCCAGCAGTCAAAATCAACTAGCGGTGTCCTACAGTGAGCAGTTCTTC.

CDR3 residues: CARKLAGGWGDEQFF. The DNA of the CDR3 is TGTGCCAGAAAACTAGCGGGAGGTTGGGGGGATGAGCAGTTCTTC. V and J are TRBV6-5 and TRBJ2-1; 12 nucleotides line up with TRBD2. V lost 9 bases and J lost 8; bases outside the gene matches: 11. The CDR3 is made up of 15 amino acids. Germline lookup yields CDR1 MNHEY and CDR2 SVGAGI.

As concerns this clonotype: This may stem from a read error, because a much larger clone lies one nucleotide away. The CDR3, as DNA: TGTGACAGCAGTTTAGGGACTCTACCACTTGGGTACGAGCAGTACTTC. Translated: CDSSLGTLPLGYEQYF. This chain connects TRBV12-3 or TRBV12-4 to TRBJ2-7, with a possible D match to TRBD2 (6 bases). This CDR3 contains 16 residues.

This clonotype was counted between two and nine times. A much bigger clone sits one base away, suggesting this may be a read error. The chain links TRBV12-3 or TRBV12-4 to TRBJ1-2, with unresolved D. The CDR3 consists of 12 residues. The CDR3 region has the DNA TGTGCCGGCAGTTTAGAGGGTCGCGGCTACACCTTC. Protein product: CAGSLEGRGYTF.

There are a few counts of this clonotype. V and J are TRBV5-1 and TRBJ1-2; a weak D match, TRBD1 (5 bases). CDR1 is SGHRS, CDR2 YFSETQ, per germline. CDR3 length: 14 residues. Trimming pared 4 bases from V and 5 bases from J, leaving 15 bases between. CDR3 nucleotide sequence: TGCGCCAGCAGCGGGGGATCACTCCCTTATGGCTACACCTTC. It yields the protein CASSGGSLPYGYTF. Supplemented by reference TRBV5-1 and TRBJ1-2, the full variable domain reads KAGVTQTPRYLIKTRGQQVTLSCSPISGHRSVSWYQQTPGQGLQFLFEYFSETQRNKGNFPGRFSGRQFSNSRSEMNVSTLELGDSALYLCASSGGSLPYGYTFGSGTRLTVV.

A few counts support this clonotype. The chain has TRBV7-9 and TRBJ2-3; 13 bases align to TRBD2. This CDR3 is built from 19 residues. Losses at the gene ends were 2 bases for V and 7 bases for J; bases not matched to a gene: 15. Germline assignment: CDR1 SEHNR and CDR2 FQNEAQ (reference sequence). In nucleotides, the CDR3 is TGTGCCAGCAGCTTAAGGACTAGCGGGAGACGCCTCGATATTAATACGCAGTATTTT. Its protein is CASSLRTSGRRLDINTQYF.

Turning to this clonotype: It may be a read error: a sequence one base away is much more abundant. This chain connects TRBV6-2 or TRBV6-3 to TRBJ2-7; no firm D call. Germline V gives CDR1 MNHEY, CDR2 SVGEGT. The ends were cut back, 4 bases at V and 4 bases at J, with 8 bases in the middle. This CDR3 has 12 amino acids. DNA for the CDR3: TGTGCCAGCAGTTCTCGGTCGTACGAGCAGTACTTC. This codes for CASSSRSYEQYF.

This clonotype was detected ten times or more. The V and J genes are TRBV29-1 and TRBJ2-1, with 13 positions matching TRBD2. With V trimmed by 6 bases and J by 6 bases, 14 bases remained unmatched. Germline CDR1 and CDR2: SQVTM and ANQGSEA. The CDR3 spans 17 residues. The CDR3: CSVILAGGLRGSNEQFF. CDR3 DNA: TGCAGCGTGATACTAGCGGGAGGGCTCAGGGGGAGCAATGAGCAGTTCTTC.

About this clonotype: A much larger clone sits a single nucleotide away, making a read error possible. The V gene is TRBV29-1, the J gene TRBJ2-7, with a weak D call TRBD1 (6 bases). V lost 4 bases, J lost 4 bases, and 14 bases lay in between. Germline CDR1 SQVTM, CDR2 ANQGSEA. CDR3 length: 13 residues. The CDR3 nucleotides read TGCAGCGTTGGGGTCGAGCAGGGGTACGAGCAGTACTTC. Its translation is CSVGVEQGYEQYF.

A note on this clonotype: A read error is likely, as this CDR3 ends without the conserved phenylalanine or tryptophan. The DNA is left out, because the CDR3 cannot be placed on it with certainty; the CDR3 is given as TCRdb lists it. The rearrangement joins TRBV11-1 to TRBJ2-2. The CDR3 is 14 amino acids in total, end residues counted. The germline V gene encodes CDR1 SGHAT and CDR2 FQDESV (reference sequence). The CDR3 spells CASSLEFHTGELSS.

Turning to this clonotype: Relative to the germline gene, one junction end is altered; a read error may explain this. The chain recombines TRBV11-2 with TRBJ2-1, with D uncertain. The CDR3 length is 13 residues. CDR1 is SGHAT and CDR2 is FQNNGV in the germline V gene. CDR3 DNA: TGTGTCAGCAGCATAGCTCGTAACAATGAGCAGTTCTTC. Its translation is CVSSIARNNEQFF.

As to this clonotype: At one end the junction does not follow the germline gene, possibly because of a read error. This rearrangement joins TRBV6-2 or TRBV6-3 to TRBJ2-3, with D perhaps TRBD1 (6 bases). There are 13 residues in the CDR3. CDR1 is MNHEY, CDR2 SVGEGT, per germline. The CDR3, as DNA: TGTGTCAGCAGTCACCCGGACAGAGCCGAGCAGTATTTT. Translated, it gives CVSSHPDRAEQYF.

Notes on this clonotype: An end of the junction does not agree with germline; a read error may underlie this. The gene calls are TRBV11-2 and TRBJ1-1; maybe TRBD1 (5 bases). The germline CDR1 and CDR2 sequences are SGHAT and FQNNGV. The CDR3 length is 15 residues. The CDR3 loop is CTSSPMVGGWTEASF. As DNA, the CDR3 is TGTACCAGCAGCCCTATGGTCGGGGGGTGGACTGAAGCTTCCTTT.